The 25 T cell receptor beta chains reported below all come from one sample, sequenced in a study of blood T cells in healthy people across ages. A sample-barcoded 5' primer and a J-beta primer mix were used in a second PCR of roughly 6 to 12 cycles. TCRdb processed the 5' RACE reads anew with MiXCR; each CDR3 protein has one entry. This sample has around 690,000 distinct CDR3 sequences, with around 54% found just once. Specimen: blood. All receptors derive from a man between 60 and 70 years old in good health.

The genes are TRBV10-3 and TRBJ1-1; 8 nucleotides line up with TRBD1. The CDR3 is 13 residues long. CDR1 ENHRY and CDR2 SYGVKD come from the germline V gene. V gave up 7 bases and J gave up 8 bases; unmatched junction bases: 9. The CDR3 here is CAIKAGGETEAFF. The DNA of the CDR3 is TGTGCCATCAAGGCAGGGGGCGAGACCGAAGCTTTCTTT.

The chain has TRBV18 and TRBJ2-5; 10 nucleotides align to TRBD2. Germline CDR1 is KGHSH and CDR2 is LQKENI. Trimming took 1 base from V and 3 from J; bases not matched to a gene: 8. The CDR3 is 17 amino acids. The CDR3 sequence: CASSPLPSGGPKETQYF. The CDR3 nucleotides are TGTGCCAGCTCACCACTTCCTAGCGGGGGACCGAAAGAGACCCAGTACTTC.

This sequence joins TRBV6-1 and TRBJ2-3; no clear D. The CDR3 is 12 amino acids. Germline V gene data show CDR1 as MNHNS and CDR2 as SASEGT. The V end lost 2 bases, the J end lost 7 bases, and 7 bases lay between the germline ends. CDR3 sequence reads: CASSELANTQYF. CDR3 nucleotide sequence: TGTGCCAGCAGTGAATTGGCAAATACGCAGTATTTT.

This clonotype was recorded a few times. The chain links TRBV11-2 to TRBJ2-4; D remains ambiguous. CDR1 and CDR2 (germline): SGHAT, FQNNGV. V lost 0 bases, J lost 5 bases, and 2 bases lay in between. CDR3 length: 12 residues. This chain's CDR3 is CASSLEQNIQYF. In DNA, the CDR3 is TGTGCCAGCAGCTTAGAGCAAAACATTCAGTACTTC.

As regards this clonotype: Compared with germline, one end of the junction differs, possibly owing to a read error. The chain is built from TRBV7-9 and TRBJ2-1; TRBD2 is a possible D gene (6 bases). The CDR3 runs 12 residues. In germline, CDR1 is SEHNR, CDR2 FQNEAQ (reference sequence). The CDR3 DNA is TGTGCCAGCAGCTTAGGTAGCGGCGAGCCGTACTTC. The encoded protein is CASSLGSGEPYF.

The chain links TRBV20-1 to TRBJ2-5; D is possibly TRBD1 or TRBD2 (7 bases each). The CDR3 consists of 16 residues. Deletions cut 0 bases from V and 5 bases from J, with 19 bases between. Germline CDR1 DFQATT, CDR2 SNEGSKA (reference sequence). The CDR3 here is CSAREQGRVVGETQYF. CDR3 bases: TGCAGTGCTAGAGAACAGGGGAGGGTGGTTGGGGAGACCCAGTACTTC.

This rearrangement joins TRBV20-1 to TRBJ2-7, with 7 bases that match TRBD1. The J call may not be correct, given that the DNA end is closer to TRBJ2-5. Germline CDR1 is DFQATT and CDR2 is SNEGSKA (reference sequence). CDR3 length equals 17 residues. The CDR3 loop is CSANGRPGQLGLETQYF. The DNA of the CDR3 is TGCAGTGCTAATGGCAGGCCGGGACAGCTTGGGTTGGAGACCCAGTACTTC.

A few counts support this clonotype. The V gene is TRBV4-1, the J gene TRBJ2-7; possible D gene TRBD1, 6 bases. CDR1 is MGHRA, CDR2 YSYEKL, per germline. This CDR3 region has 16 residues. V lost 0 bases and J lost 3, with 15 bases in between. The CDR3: CASSQEARQEYYEQYF. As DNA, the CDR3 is TGCGCCAGCAGCCAAGAGGCGAGACAGGAGTACTACGAGCAGTACTTC.

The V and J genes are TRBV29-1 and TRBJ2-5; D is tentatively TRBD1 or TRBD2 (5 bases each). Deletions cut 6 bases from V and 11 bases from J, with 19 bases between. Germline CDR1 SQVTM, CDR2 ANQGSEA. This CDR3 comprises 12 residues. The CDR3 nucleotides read TGCAGCGTCAGGACATTGGGGGAAAAGCAGTACTTC. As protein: CSVRTLGEKQYF.

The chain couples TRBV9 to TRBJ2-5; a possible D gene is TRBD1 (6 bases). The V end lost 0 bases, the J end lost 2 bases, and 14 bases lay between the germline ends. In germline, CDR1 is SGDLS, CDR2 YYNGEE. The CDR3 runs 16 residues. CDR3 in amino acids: CASSVGAGAIQETQYF. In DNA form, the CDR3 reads TGTGCCAGCAGCGTAGGGGCAGGGGCAATTCAAGAGACCCAGTACTTC.

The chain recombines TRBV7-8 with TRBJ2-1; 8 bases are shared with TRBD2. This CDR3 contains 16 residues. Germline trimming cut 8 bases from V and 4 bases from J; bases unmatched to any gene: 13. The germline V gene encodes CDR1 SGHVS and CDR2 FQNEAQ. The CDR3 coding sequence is TGTGCCAGCGGACTACCTGCGGGGGGCAAGTACAATGAGCAGTTCTTC. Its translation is CASGLPAGGKYNEQFF.

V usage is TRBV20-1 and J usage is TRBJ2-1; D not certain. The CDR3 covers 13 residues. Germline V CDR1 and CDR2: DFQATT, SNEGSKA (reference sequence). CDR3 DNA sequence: TGCAGCCCAGATCTGAGCTCCTACAATGAGCAGTTCTTC. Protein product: CSPDLSSYNEQFF.

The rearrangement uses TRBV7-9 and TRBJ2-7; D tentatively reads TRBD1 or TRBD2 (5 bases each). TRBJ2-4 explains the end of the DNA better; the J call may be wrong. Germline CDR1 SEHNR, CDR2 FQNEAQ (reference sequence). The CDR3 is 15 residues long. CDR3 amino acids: CASSPKRGAQNIQYF. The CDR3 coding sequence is TGTGCCAGCAGCCCCAAGCGAGGGGCACAAAACATTCAGTACTTC.

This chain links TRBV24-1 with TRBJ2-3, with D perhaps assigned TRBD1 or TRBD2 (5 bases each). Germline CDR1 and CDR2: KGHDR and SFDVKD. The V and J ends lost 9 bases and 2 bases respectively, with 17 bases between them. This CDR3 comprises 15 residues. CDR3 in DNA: TGTGCCACCGGGACCGAAGCCCGTTTCACAGATACGCAGTATTTT. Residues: CATGTEARFTDTQYF.

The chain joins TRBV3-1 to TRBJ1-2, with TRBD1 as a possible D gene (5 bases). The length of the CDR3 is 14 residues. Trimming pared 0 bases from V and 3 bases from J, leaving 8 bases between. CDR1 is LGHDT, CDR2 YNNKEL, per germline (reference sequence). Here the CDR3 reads CASSQDGGYYGYTF. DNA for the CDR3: TGTGCCAGCAGCCAAGATGGGGGGTACTATGGCTACACCTTC. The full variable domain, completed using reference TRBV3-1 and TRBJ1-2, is DTAVSQTPKYLVTQMGNDKSIKCEQNLGHDTMYWYKQDSKKFLKIMFSYNNKELIINETVPNRFSPKSPDKAHLNLHINSLELGDSAVYFCASSQDGGYYGYTFGSGTRLTVV.

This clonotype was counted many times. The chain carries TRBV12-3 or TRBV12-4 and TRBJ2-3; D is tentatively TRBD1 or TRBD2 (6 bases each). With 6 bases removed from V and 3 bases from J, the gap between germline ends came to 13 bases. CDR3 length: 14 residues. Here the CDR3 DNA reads TGTGCCAGCAGCACCGGAGGGGGGACAGATACGCAGTATTTT. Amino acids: CASSTGGGTDTQYF.

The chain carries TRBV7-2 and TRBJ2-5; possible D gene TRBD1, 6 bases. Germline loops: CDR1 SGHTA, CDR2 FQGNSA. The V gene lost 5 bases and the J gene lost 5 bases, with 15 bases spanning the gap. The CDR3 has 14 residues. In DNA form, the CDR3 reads TGTGCCAGCAGCCCCAGGGGAGCCAGGGAGACCCAGTACTTC. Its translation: CASSPRGARETQYF.

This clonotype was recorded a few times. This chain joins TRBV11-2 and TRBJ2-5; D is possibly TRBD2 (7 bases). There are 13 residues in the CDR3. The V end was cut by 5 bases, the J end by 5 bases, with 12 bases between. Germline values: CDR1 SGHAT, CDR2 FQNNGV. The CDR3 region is CASSGGAWETQYF. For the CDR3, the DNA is TGTGCCAGCAGCGGGGGGGCATGGGAGACCCAGTACTTC. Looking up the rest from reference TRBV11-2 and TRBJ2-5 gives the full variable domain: EAGVAQSPRYKIIEKRQSVAFWCNPISGHATLYWYQQILGQGPKLLIQFQNNGVVDDSQLPKDRFSAERLKGVDSTLKIQPAKLEDSAVYLCASSGGAWETQYFGPGTRLLVL.

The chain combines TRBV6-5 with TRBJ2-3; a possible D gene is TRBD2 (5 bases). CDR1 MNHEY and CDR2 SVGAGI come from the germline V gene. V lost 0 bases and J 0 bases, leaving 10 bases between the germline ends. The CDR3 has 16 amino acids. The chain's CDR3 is CASSYSPGGSTDTQYF. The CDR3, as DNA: TGTGCCAGCAGTTACTCCCCAGGCGGGAGCACAGATACGCAGTATTTT.

Here the CDR3 reads CATSRSGGQVTEAFF. Written as DNA, the CDR3 is TGTGCCACCAGCAGATCGGGGGGGCAGGTCACTGAAGCTTTCTTT. The V and J genes are TRBV15 and TRBJ1-1; a weak D match, TRBD1 (6 bases). Trimming pared 2 bases from V and 4 bases from J, leaving 14 bases between. The CDR3 has 15 amino acids. CDR1 LNHNV and CDR2 YYDKDF come from the germline V gene (reference sequence).

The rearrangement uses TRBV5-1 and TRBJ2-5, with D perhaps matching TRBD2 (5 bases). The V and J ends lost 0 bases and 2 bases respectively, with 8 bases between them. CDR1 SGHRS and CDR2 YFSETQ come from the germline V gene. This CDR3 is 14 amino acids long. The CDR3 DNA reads TGCGCCAGCAGCTTGGAAGCGGTACAAGAGACCCAGTACTTC. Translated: CASSLEAVQETQYF.

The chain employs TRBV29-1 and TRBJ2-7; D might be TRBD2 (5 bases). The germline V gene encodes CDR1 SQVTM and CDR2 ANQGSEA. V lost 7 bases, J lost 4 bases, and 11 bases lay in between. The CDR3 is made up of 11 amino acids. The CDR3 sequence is CSAAGLYEQYF. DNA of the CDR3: TGCAGCGCCGCGGGTTTATACGAGCAGTACTTC.

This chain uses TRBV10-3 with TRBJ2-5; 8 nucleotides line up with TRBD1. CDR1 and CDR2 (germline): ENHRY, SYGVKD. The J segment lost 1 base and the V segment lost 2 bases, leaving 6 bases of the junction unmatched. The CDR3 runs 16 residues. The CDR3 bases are TGTGCCATCAGTGAGAGATATACAGGGGGCCAAGAGACCCAGTACTTC. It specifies CAISERYTGGQETQYF.

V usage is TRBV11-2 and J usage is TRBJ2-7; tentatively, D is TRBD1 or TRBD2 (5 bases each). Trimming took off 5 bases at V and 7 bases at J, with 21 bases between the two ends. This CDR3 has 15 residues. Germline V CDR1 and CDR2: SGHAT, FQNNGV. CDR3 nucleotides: TGTGCCAGCAGCCAATCCCTAGGGACCCAAGGTGAGCAGTACTTC. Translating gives CASSQSLGTQGEQYF.

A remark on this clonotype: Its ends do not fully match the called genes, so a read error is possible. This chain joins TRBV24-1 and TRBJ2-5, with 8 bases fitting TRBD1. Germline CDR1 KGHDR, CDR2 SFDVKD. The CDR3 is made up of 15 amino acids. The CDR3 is CATDAGGAAEETQYF. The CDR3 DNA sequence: TGCGCCACCGACGCAGGGGGCGCGGCGGAAGAGACCCAGTACTTC.